The rows below give T cell receptor beta chains drawn from one sample of a study of shared clonotypes between healthy human individuals. Some clones are missing from TCRdb's copy, which holds only in-frame ones; the method was immunoSEQ multiplex PCR. The repertoire consists of about 820,000 clones, with 80% to 95% occurring once and the leading ten covering approximately 25%. The sequenced sample consisted of naive CD8+ T cells sorted from blood. The origin of the receptors is a man in his thirties or forties in good health. CDR3s include the opening cysteine and the closing phenylalanine or tryptophan. A D gene is named only where the DNA matches it firmly. A clone size is listed for some rows: how often the clone was seen (once, few, many), or a class if it is expanded.

V: TRBV9; D: .; J: TRBJ2-2; size: .; CDR3: CASSALEGPHTGELFF; DNA: TGTGCCAGCAGCGCCCTAGAGGGACCCCACACCGGGGAGCTGTTTTTT
V: TRBV14; D: .; J: TRBJ2-5; size: .; CDR3: CASSQVSGRETQYF; DNA: TGTGCCAGCAGCCAAGTTTCTGGGAGGGAGACCCAGTACTTC
V: TRBV28; D: .; J: TRBJ2-1; size: .; CDR3: CASSLEGHNEQFF; DNA: TGTGCCAGCAGTTTGGAGGGTCACAATGAGCAGTTCTTC
V: TRBV29-1; D: .; J: TRBJ2-5; size: .; CDR3: CSVEDLGNEETQYF; DNA: TGCAGCGTTGAAGATCTCGGGAACGAAGAGACCCAGTACTTC
V: TRBV13; D: .; J: TRBJ2-1; size: .; CDR3: CASSSSVEQFF; DNA: TGTGCCAGCAGCTCGTCGGTGGAGCAGTTCTTC
V: TRBV28; D: TRBD1; J: TRBJ2-7; size: .; CDR3: CASSLTPAMDRVKNEQYF; DNA: TGTGCCAGCAGTTTAACCCCCGCCATGGACAGGGTAAAGAACGAGCAGTACTTC
V: TRBV9; D: TRBD2; J: TRBJ2-2; size: .; CDR3: CASSGSGTSANTGELFF; DNA: TGTGCCAGCAGCGGCTCCGGGACTAGCGCGAACACCGGGGAGCTGTTTTTT
V: TRBV11-2; D: TRBD2; J: TRBJ2-5; size: .; CDR3: CASSLRSGLAGGETQYF; DNA: TGTGCCAGCAGCTTAAGGTCGGGACTAGCGGGAGGAGAGACCCAGTACTTC
V: TRBV4-3; D: TRBD2; J: TRBJ2-1; size: .; CDR3: CASSQEGPWTRGQNEQFF; DNA: TGCGCCAGCAGCCAGGAGGGCCCTTGGACTAGAGGACAAAATGAGCAGTTCTTC
V: TRBV7-9; D: TRBD2; J: TRBJ2-1; size: once; CDR3: CASSSRTSGSPYNEQFF; DNA: TGTGCCAGCAGCTCCAGGACTAGCGGGAGTCCCTACAATGAGCAGTTCTTC
V: TRBV7-9; D: .; J: TRBJ2-2; size: .; CDR3: CASSFLPGNSNTGELFF; DNA: TGTGCCAGCAGCTTCCTTCCCGGGAATTCGAACACCGGGGAGCTGTTTTTT
V: TRBV27; D: .; J: TRBJ2-1; size: .; CDR3: CASSLRGFYLYEQFF; DNA: TGTGCCAGCAGCCTACGCGGGTTCTATCTCTATGAGCAGTTCTTC
V: TRBV7-2; D: .; J: TRBJ2-1; size: .; CDR3: CASSLRYDEQFF; DNA: TGTGCCAGCAGCTTACGGTATGATGAGCAGTTCTTC
V: TRBV25-1; D: .; J: TRBJ2-7; size: few; CDR3: CASSDMYEQYF; DNA: TGTGCCAGCAGTGATATGTACGAGCAGTACTTC
V: TRBV2; D: TRBD1; J: TRBJ2-7; size: .; CDR3: CASIGIGGSPYEQYF; DNA: TGTGCCAGCATTGGAATAGGGGGCTCCCCCTACGAGCAGTACTTC
V: TRBV4-1; D: .; J: TRBJ2-7; size: .; CDR3: CASSQRHVGSYEQYF; DNA: TGCGCCAGCAGCCAACGCCACGTCGGCTCCTACGAGCAGTACTTC
V: TRBV27; D: .; J: TRBJ2-7; size: .; CDR3: CASSLSADRSFSEQYF; DNA: TGTGCCAGCAGTTTATCAGCGGACAGAAGTTTTTCCGAGCAGTACTTC
V: TRBV19; D: .; J: TRBJ1-5; size: .; CDR3: CASSPRGRSNQPQHF; DNA: TGTGCCAGTAGTCCCCGGGGTAGAAGCAATCAGCCCCAGCATTTT
V: TRBV11-2; D: .; J: TRBJ2-1; size: .; CDR3: CASSLDTRIPHNEQFF; DNA: TGTGCCAGCAGCTTAGACACTAGAATTCCGCACAATGAGCAGTTCTTC
V: TRBV5-1; D: TRBD1; J: TRBJ2-7; size: .; CDR3: CASSLAQGIHYEQYF; DNA: TGCGCCAGCAGCTTGGCACAGGGGATTCACTACGAGCAGTACTTC
V: TRBV19; D: TRBD2; J: TRBJ2-7; size: .; CDR3: CASSIGLADIYEQYF; DNA: TGTGCCAGTAGTATAGGACTAGCGGATATCTACGAGCAGTACTTC
V: TRBV7-9; D: TRBD2; J: TRBJ2-1; size: .; CDR3: CASSDPGTSGFYNEQFF; DNA: TGTGCCAGCAGCGACCCCGGGACTAGCGGCTTCTACAATGAGCAGTTCTTC
V: TRBV5-1; D: TRBD2; J: TRBJ2-1; size: .; CDR3: CASSSLPGLAGVDEQFF; DNA: TGCGCCAGCAGCTCCCTACCGGGACTAGCGGGAGTGGACGAGCAGTTCTTC
V: TRBV28; D: .; J: TRBJ2-7; size: .; CDR3: CASSPDGQLRMSPYEQYF; DNA: TGTGCCAGCAGTCCCGACGGACAGCTAAGGATGTCCCCCTACGAGCAGTACTTC